These T cell receptor beta chains were read from a single sample in a study of identical twins. One entry per CDR3 protein results from TCRdb running MiXCR on the 5' RACE reads. The sample contains a few hundred thousand distinct CDR3 sequences, over 9.5% of which appear only once. The material sequenced was memory T cells sorted from blood. The source is a man aged 50-59 years in good health. The conserved cysteine and the conserved F or W are not part of the CDR3 here.

TRBV29-1 | SVFTGEKLF
TRBV19 | ASSTKASGELF
TRBV10-3 | AVSEGTNEQY
TRBV12-3/TRBV12-4 | ASSLGGLGGPGANVLT
TRBV5-6 | ASSRTAGTGGNGELF
TRBV10-3 | AISESSGRQPQH
TRBV6-1 | ASRTGTSAYNEQF
TRBV28 | ACDTNTGELF
TRBV28 | ASSPWTGQANEQF
TRBV6-1 | ASRALEGNTIY
TRBV11-3 | ASSLGSFTLNEQF
TRBV7-3 | ASSQGGLAGGPANTGELF
TRBV5-1 | ASSSDYLEYEQY
TRBV9 | ASSAHDSHSGANVLT
TRBV7-2 | ASSLVGFDRAYNEQF
TRBV7-2 | ASSLGRGRLTNTQY
TRBV6-1 | AGGSKTGGLETQY
TRBV5-5 | ASSLATGASGNTTY
TRBV18 | ASSPQTNTEAF
TRBV5-1 | ASRLTSGFSYEQY
TRBV6-1 | ASTDSGFRYEQY
TRBV7-6 | ASKFRTPYEQY
TRBV4-1 | ASSQVTGGASSYGYT
TRBV20-1 | GGTALYGYT
TRBV7-9 | ASSLGGSDEQF
TRBV6-2/TRBV6-3 | ASSPGTSTYNEQF
TRBV20-1 | SARDRLAGTDTQY
TRBV3-1 | ASSWDSNSGNTIY
TRBV29-1 | SVVPLQGESTDTQY
TRBV7-3 | ASSLSGTGELF
TRBV9 | ASSVGPGVGETQY
TRBV7-9 | ASSRGSSYNEQF
TRBV4-1 | ASSQKGIRGRNTEAF
TRBV11-2 | ASSLMGGSNQPQH
TRBV10-3 | AISEGGYQETQY
TRBV7-9 | ASSTGRNNEQF
TRBV20-1 | SADDRGKNIQY
TRBV28 | ASSGQGSGNTIY
TRBV20-1 | SARDGTSYGQY
TRBV4-1 | ASSQVSPGTGELF
TRBV4-1 | ASSQGAPPILEQF
TRBV10-1 | ASSVGARQFLWTGELF
TRBV12-3/TRBV12-4 | ASSLGLALT
TRBV10-3 | AIREGQKQETQY
TRBV2 | ASRVQGAKQPQH
TRBV27 | ASSIGAGEQY
TRBV7-2 | ASSYATGGATEAF
TRBV5-6 | ASSLAGRAYEQY